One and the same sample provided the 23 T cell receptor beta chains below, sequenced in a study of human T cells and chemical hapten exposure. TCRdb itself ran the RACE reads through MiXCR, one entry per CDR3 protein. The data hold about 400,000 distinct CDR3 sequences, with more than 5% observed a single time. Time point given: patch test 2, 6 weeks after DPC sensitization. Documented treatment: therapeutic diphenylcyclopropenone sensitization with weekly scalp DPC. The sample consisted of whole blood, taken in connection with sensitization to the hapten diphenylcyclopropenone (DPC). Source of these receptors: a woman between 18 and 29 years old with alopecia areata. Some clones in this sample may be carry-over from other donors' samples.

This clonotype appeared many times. The CDR3 coding sequence is TGTGCCAGCAGTTTAGACAGGGACGCGAACACCGGGGAGCTGTTTTTT. This sequence encodes CASSLDRDANTGELFF. The chain employs TRBV28 and TRBJ2-2; 7 bases line up with TRBD1. The CDR3 extends over 16 amino acids. The germline CDR1 and CDR2 sequences are MDHEN and SYDVKM. The junction had 3 bases not matched to a gene; V was cut back by 2 bases and J by 0 bases.

The chain's CDR3 is CASSLGSGLAGGVDTQYF. The DNA for the CDR3 is TGTGCCAGCAGCTTAGGAAGTGGTCTAGCGGGGGGTGTGGATACGCAGTATTTT. The chain couples TRBV7-2 to TRBJ2-3; 11 bases agree with TRBD2. Germline CDR1 reads SGHTA; CDR2 reads FQGNSA. Trimming took 1 base from V and 6 from J; bases not matched to a gene: 12. CDR3 length: 18 residues.

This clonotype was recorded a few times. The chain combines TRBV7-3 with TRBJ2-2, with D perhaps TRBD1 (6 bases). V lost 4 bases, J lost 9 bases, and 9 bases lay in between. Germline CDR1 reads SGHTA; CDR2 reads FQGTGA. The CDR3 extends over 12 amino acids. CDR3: CASSSQGRELFF. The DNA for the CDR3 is TGTGCCAGCAGCTCACAGGGCCGGGAGCTGTTTTTT. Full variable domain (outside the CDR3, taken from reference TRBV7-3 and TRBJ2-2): GAGVSQTPSNKVTEKGKYVELRCDPISGHTALYWYRQSLGQGPEFLIYFQGTGAADDSGLPNDRFFAVRPEGSVSTLKIQRTERGDSAVYLCASSSQGRELFFGEGSRLTVL.

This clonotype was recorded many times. This chain's CDR3 is CASSIRDSDPEAFF. The CDR3 DNA sequence: TGTGCCAGCAGCATCCGGGACAGCGATCCCGAAGCTTTCTTT. The J gene is TRBJ1-1, the V gene TRBV27; 7 bases line up with TRBD1. V was pared by 6 bases and J by 8 bases, with 12 bases of the junction left unmatched. From germline, CDR1 is MNHEY and CDR2 SMNVEV (reference sequence). There are 14 residues in the CDR3.

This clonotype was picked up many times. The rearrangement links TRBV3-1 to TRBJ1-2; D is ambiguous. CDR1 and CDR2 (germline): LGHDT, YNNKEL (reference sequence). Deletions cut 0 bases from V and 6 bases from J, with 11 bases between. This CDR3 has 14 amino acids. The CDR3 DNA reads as TGTGCCAGCAGCCAAGAATGGAATCCGGATGGCTACACCTTC. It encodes CASSQEWNPDGYTF. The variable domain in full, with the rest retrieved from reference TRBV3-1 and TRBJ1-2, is DTAVSQTPKYLVTQMGNDKSIKCEQNLGHDTMYWYKQDSKKFLKIMFSYNNKELIINETVPNRFSPKSPDKAHLNLHINSLELGDSAVYFCASSQEWNPDGYTFGSGTRLTVV.

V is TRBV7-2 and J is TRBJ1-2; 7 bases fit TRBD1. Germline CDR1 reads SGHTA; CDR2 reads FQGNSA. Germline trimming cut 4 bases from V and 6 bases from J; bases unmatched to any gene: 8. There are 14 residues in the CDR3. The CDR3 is CASSSENRGHGYTF. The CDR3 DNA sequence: TGTGCCAGCAGCTCCGAGAACAGGGGCCATGGCTACACCTTC. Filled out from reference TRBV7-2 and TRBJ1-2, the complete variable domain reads GAGVSQSPSNKVTEKGKDVELRCDPISGHTALYWYRQSLGQGLEFLIYFQGNSAPDKSGLPSDRFSAERTGGSVSTLTIQRTQQEDSAVYLCASSSENRGHGYTFGSGTRLTVV.

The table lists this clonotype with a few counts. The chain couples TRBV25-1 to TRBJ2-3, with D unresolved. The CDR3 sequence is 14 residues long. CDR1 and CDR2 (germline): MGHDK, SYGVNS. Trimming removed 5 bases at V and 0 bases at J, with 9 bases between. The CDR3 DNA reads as TGTGCCAGCAGTCCATTGTATAGCACAGATACGCAGTATTTT. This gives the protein CASSPLYSTDTQYF.

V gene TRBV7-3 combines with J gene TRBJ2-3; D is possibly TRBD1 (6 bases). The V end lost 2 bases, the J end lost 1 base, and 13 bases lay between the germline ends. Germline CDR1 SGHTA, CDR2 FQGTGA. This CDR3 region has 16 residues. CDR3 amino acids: CASSLGQPWGTDTQYF. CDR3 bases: TGTGCCAGCAGCTTAGGACAGCCCTGGGGCACAGATACGCAGTATTTT.

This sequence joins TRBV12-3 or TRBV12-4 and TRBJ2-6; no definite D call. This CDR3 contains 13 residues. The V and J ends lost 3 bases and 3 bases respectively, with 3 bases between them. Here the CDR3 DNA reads TGTGCCAGCAGTTTTGATGGGGCCAACGTCCTGACTTTC. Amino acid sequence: CASSFDGANVLTF.

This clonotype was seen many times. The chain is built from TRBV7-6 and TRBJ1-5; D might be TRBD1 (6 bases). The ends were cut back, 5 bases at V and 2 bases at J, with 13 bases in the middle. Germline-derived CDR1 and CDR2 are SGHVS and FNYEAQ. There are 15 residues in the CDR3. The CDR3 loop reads CASSRGQGGNQPQHF. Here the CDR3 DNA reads TGTGCCAGCAGCCGGGGGCAAGGGGGCAATCAGCCCCAGCATTTT. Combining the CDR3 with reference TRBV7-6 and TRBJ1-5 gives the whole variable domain GAGVSQSPRYKVTKRGQDVALRCDPISGHVSLYWYRQALGQGPEFLTYFNYEAQQDKSGLPNDRFSAERPEGSISTLTIQRTEQRDSAMYRCASSRGQGGNQPQHFGDGTRLSIL.

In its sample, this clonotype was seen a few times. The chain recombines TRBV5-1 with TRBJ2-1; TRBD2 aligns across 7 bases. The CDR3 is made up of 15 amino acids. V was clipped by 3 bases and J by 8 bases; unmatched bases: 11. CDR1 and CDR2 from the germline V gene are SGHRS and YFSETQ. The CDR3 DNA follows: TGCGCCAGCAGCTCAACTGGGCGGGGGAGTTATGAGCAGTTCTTC. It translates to CASSSTGRGSYEQFF. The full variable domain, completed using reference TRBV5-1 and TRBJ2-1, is KAGVTQTPRYLIKTRGQQVTLSCSPISGHRSVSWYQQTPGQGLQFLFEYFSETQRNKGNFPGRFSGRQFSNSRSEMNVSTLELGDSALYLCASSSTGRGSYEQFFGPGTRLTVL.

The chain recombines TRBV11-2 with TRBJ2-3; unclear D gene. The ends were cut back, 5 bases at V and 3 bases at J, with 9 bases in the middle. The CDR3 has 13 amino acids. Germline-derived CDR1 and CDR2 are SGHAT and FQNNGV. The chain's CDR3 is CASSPPKTDTQYF. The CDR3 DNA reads TGTGCCAGCAGCCCCCCCAAGACAGATACGCAGTATTTT.

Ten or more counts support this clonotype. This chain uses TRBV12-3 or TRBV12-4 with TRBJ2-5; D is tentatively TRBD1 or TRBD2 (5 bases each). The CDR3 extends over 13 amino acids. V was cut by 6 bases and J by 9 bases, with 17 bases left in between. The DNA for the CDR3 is TGTGCCAGCAGCCGTGGGGCTGCAGCGGCCCAGTACTTC. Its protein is CASSRGAAAAQYF.

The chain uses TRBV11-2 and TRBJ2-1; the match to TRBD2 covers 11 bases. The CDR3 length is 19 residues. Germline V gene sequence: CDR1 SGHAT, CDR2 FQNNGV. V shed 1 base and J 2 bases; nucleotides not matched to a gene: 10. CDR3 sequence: CASSLGRGLAGGAYNEQFF. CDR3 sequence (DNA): TGTGCCAGCAGCTTAGGCCGGGGGCTAGCGGGGGGCGCCTACAATGAGCAGTTCTTC.

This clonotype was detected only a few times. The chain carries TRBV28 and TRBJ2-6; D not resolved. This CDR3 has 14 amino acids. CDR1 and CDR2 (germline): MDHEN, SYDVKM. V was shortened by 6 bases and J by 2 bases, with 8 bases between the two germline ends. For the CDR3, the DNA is TGTGCCAGCAGGAGTGGTGCTGGGGCCAACGTCCTGACTTTC. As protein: CASRSGAGANVLTF.

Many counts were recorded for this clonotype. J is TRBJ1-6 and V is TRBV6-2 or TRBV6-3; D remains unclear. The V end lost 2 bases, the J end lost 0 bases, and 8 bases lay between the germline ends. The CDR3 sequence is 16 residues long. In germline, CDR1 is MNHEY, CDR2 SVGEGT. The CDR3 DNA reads TGTGCCAGCAGTTACCGAGCGTCCTCCTATAATTCACCCCTCCACTTT. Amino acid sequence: CASSYRASSYNSPLHF.

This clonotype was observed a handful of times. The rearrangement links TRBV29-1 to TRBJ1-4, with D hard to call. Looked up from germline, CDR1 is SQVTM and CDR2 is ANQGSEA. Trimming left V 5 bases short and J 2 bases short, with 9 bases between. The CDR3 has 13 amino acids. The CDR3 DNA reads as TGCAGCGTTCGGGTCGAGACTAATGAAAAACTGTTTTTT. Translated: CSVRVETNEKLFF.

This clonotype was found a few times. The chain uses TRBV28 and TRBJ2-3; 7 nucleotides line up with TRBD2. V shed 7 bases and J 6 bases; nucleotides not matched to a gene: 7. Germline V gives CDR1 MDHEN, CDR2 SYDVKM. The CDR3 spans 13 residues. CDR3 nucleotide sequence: TGTGCCAGCACCGGGACTACCTCCGATACGCAGTATTTT. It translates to CASTGTTSDTQYF.

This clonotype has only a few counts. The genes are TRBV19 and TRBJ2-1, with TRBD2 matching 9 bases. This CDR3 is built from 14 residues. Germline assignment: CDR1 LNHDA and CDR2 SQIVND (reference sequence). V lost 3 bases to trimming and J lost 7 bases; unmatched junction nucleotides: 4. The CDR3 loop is CASSISGGLNEQFF. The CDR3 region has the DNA TGTGCCAGTAGTATCAGCGGGGGGCTAAATGAGCAGTTCTTC.

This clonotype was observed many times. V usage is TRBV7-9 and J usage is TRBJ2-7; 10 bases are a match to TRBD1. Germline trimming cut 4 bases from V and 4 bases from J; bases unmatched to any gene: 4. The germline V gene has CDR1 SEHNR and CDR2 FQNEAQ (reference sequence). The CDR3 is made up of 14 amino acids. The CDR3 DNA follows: TGTGCCAGCAGCTCCCGACAGGGGGCATACGAGCAGTACTTC. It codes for CASSSRQGAYEQYF.

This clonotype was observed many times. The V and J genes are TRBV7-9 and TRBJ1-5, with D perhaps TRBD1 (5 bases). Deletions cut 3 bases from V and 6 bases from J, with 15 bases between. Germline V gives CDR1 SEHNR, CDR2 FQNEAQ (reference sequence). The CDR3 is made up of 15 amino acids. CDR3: CASSFGVQGSQPQHF. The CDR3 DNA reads TGTGCCAGCAGCTTCGGTGTTCAGGGCAGTCAGCCCCAGCATTTT.

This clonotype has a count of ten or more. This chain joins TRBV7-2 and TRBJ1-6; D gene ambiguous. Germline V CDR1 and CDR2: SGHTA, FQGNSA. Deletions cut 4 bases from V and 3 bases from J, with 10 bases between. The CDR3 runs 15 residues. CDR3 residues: CASSSRPIYNSPLHF. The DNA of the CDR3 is TGTGCCAGCAGCTCCCGACCGATCTATAATTCACCCCTCCACTTT. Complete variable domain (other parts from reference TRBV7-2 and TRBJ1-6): GAGVSQSPSNKVTEKGKDVELRCDPISGHTALYWYRQSLGQGLEFLIYFQGNSAPDKSGLPSDRFSAERTGGSVSTLTIQRTQQEDSAVYLCASSSRPIYNSPLHFGNGTRLTVT.

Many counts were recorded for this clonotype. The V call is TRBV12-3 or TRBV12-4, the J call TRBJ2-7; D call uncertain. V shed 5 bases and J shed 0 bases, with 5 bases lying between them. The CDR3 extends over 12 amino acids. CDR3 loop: CASSPPSYEQYF. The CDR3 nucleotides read TGTGCCAGCAGTCCCCCCTCCTACGAGCAGTACTTC.